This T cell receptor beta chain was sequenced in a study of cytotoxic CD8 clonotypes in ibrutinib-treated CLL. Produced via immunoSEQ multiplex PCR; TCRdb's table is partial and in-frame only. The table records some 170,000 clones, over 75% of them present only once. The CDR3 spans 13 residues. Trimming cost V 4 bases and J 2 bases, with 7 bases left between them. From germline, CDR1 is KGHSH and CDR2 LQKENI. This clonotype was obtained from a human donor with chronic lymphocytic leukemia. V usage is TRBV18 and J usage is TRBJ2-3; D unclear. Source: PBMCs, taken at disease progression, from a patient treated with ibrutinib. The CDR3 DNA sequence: TGTGCCAGCTCACTACCAGTCACAGATACGCAGTATTTT. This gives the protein CASSLPVTDTQYF.